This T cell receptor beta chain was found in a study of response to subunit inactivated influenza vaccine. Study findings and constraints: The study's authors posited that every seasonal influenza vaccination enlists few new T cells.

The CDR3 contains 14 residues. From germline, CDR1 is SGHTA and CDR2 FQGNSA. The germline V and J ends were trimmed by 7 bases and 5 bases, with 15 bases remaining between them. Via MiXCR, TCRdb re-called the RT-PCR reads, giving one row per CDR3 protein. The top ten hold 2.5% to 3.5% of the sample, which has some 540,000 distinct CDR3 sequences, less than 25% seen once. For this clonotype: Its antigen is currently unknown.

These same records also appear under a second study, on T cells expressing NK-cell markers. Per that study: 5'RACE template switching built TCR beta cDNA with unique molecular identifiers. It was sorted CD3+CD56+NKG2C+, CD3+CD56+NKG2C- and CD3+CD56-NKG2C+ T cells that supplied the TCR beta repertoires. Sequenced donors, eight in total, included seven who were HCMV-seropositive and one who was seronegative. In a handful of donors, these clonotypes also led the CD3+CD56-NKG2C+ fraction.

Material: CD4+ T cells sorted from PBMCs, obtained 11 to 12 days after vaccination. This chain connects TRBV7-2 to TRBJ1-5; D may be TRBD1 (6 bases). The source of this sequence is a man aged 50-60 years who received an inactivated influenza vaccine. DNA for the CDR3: TGTGCCAGCAACACAGGACAGAGCCATCAGCCCCAGCATTTT. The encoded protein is CASNTGQSHQPQHF.